The rows below give T cell receptor beta chains drawn from one sample of a study of T cell clonotyping in hematopoietic cell transplantation. Measured with immunoSEQ multiplex PCR; TCRdb has only the in-frame clones, and not every one. The repertoire holds 10,000 to 15,000 clones, with 80% to 95% as singletons. Source: PBMCs, taken 100 days after allogeneic stem cell transplant. The receptors derive from a female patient aged 50-65 years who had an allogeneic stem cell transplant from an unrelated donor, so the T cells may come from the graft donor. Some clones in this sample may be carry-over from other donors' samples. The CDR3 runs from the conserved cysteine through the conserved F or W. The order of the fields is J gene, D gene, V gene, clone size, CDR3 DNA, CDR3 protein. The D gene is left open where the match is weak. Size tells how often a clone was seen (once, few, many) or the class of an expanded clone, and some rows leave it out.

TRBJ1-4	-	TRBV5-5	-	TGTGCCAGCAGCTTGTTAGCGGACAGTCTTAATGAAAAACTGTTTTTT	CASSLLADSLNEKLFF
TRBJ1-1	TRBD1	TRBV19	-	TGTGCCAGTAGTAATCAGGGGGAGAACACTGAAGCTTTCTTT	CASSNQGENTEAFF
TRBJ2-7	-	TRBV7-2	once	TGTGCCAGCAGGGGGGGCGCCGAGCAGTACTTC	CASRGGAEQYF
TRBJ2-6	-	TRBV27	-	TGTGCCAGCAGTTCTGGGGGCTCTGGGGCCAACGTCCTGACTTTC	CASSSGGSGANVLTF
TRBJ2-7	-	TRBV27	-	TGTGCCAGCGGGTATTCCTCCTACGAGCAGTACTTC	CASGYSSYEQYF
TRBJ2-2	-	TRBV28	-	TGTGCCAGTAACAGGGCGAACACCGGGGAGCTGTTTTTT	CASNRANTGELFF
TRBJ1-5	-	TRBV4-1	-	TGCGCCAGCAGCCCCGCGGGGTGGAATCAGCCCCAGCATTTT	CASSPAGWNQPQHF
TRBJ2-1	-	TRBV11-3	-	TGTGCCAGCAGCGTAGCCCCGGCGGGGCATAATGAGCAGTTCTTC	CASSVAPAGHNEQFF
TRBJ2-3	-	TRBV7-2	-	TGTGCCAGCAGCGCGACCCAAACGGGTACGCAGTATTTT	CASSATQTGTQYF
TRBJ2-5	TRBD2	TRBV7-9	-	TGTGCCAGCAGCGATAGCGGGGGGCTAGAGACCCAGTACTTC	CASSDSGGLETQYF
TRBJ1-1	-	TRBV5-1	-	TGCGCCAGCAGCGAACAGCCCACGAACACTGAAGCTTTCTTT	CASSEQPTNTEAFF
TRBJ2-5	TRBD2	TRBV19	-	TGTGCCAGTAGTATAACTAGCGGACTAGAGAAGACCCAGTACTTC	CASSITSGLEKTQYF
TRBJ1-5	-	TRBV30	-	TGTGCCTGGAGTGCCGGTGCCAATCAGCCCCAGCATTTT	CAWSAGANQPQHF
TRBJ2-5	-	TRBV7-2	-	TGTGCCAGCAGCTCCAGGCTAGATGGGACCCAGTACTTC	CASSSRLDGTQYF
TRBJ2-5	-	TRBV10-2	once	TGCGCCAGCAGTGCAACAGGGAGAGAGACCCAGTACTTC	CASSATGRETQYF
TRBJ1-5	-	TRBV6-5	-	TGTGCCAGCAGATCCACAGGGTTTGGTCAGCCCCAGCATTTT	CASRSTGFGQPQHF
TRBJ2-1	TRBD2	TRBV7-2	once	TGTGCCAGCAGCTCGTCACTAGCGGGGGGTTGGAGTGAGCAGTTCTTC	CASSSSLAGGWSEQFF
TRBJ2-5	TRBD1	TRBV15	-	TGTGCCACCAGCAGAGGTCAGGGGGCTAGAGAGCAGTACTTC	CATSRGQGAREQYF
TRBJ1-1	-	TRBV2	-	TGTGCCAGCAGTGAAGGCTTCGAAGCTTTCTTT	CASSEGFEAFF